This TCR beta chain was identified in a study of glioma-infiltrating T cells listed by TCRdb under 2016. In the study overall: Glioma tissue, non-neoplastic brain tissue and matched peripheral blood mononuclear cells were used as sources from which TCR alpha- and beta-chain repertoires were sequenced. To gauge divergence between tissue and blood T-cell populations, every tissue-infiltrating repertoire was compared against the peripheral blood repertoire from the same patient. Three low-grade glioma patients, roughly eight primary glioblastoma patients and three non-glioma patients contributing non-neoplastic brain tissue were included in the paired cohort.

In its sample, this clonotype was seen a few times. Its antigen target is currently unknown. It has no much larger one-base neighbor in the sample; base qualities were not kept. Its CDR3 holds 14 amino acids, cysteine through phenylalanine. Here the CDR3 DNA is all that survives: 42 bases in frame from base 1. CDR1 SGDLS and CDR2 YYNGEE are derived from the germline V gene. The germline ends are 10 bases apart after V is trimmed by 2 bases and J by 4 bases. Broader findings and caveats from the paper: VJ-independent divergence between tissue and blood was below expectation in non-neoplastic patients but above expectation in all gliomas, especially low-grade gliomas. Only a very small number of CDR3 sequences turned up in both tissue and blood, a result put down to high CDR3 diversity combined with limited sampling. The group comparisons were based on small numbers of patients: three non-neoplastic, three low-grade glioma and about eight glioblastoma patients.

TCR alpha and beta CDR3 regions were amplified with the iRepertoire nested amplicon-rescue multiplex PCR (arm-PCR) platform from RNA. One-step reverse transcription and amplification used roughly 95-450 ng of tissue mRNA or PBMC total RNA as input. Following bead purification, Illumina adapters were added by a secondary multiplex PCR, and libraries between 200 and 400 bp were gel-purified. Libraries carried internal 6-nucleotide barcodes used for demultiplexing. Libraries were sequenced on an Illumina MiSeq with 2x220 or 2x250 nucleotide paired-end reads. The original methods were these. Paired reads were merged using FLASH 1.2.11 and were aligned to the GRCh37 human genome using BWA-MEM, after which TRA and TRB reads were extracted. An IMGT-derived reference of cassette sequences and CDR3 motifs, with pseudogenes included, was used for V and J assignment. Three-frame translation of reads was performed, and productive CDR3s were defined as those with a C...FGXG motif and no stop codons. Unique combinations of V-J cassette pair and CDR3 amino acid sequence were defined as clonotypes. Hamming distance filtering was applied to reads, with thresholds set by the sequence error rate of each sample in mapped regions. TCRdb reworked the public reads: Q25 trimming with fastp, MiXCR clone assembly, productive beta chains retained. CDR3 protein sequences are deduplicated, and each keeps its most common genes and DNA. TCRdb, not the original authors, processed these V and J calls. This sample is represented by around 99,000 distinct CDR3 sequences; 25% of them were singletons. Roughly 30% of the sample goes to the ten largest clones.

This receptor was taken from a human donor with low-grade glioma or glioblastoma, undergoing nonglioma brain surgery, or in good health (not recorded which). The chain joins TRBV9 to TRBJ2-1; tentative D gene TRBD2, with 6 bases matching. The sample consisted of glioma tissue, nonneoplastic brain tissue, or PBMCs (not recorded which). The CDR3 sequence is CASSVGSGYNEQFF. The DNA sequence follows: TGTGCCAGCAGCGTTGGTAGCGGTTACAATGAGCAGTTCTTC.